The present T cell receptor beta chain was sequenced within a study of radiation and T cells in renal cell carcinoma. Study-wide results and caveats: In blood, top tumor clones expanded by 2 weeks, shrinking by 4. Irradiated tumors held more dominant CDR3 motifs than control tumors.

This sample's treatment: 15 Gy SBRT to primary tumor, nephrectomy 4 weeks later. Comment on this clone: Its matching antigen is unknown.

The V gene's germline CDR1 is SEHNR and CDR2 FQNEAQ (reference sequence). V lost 5 bases to trimming and J lost 1 base, with 18 bases between them. This CDR3 contains 16 residues. Clones were read by immunoSEQ multiplex PCR, and TCRdb kept only the in-frame ones, dropping some. Of some 20,000 clones listed, 47% are singletons. This TCR was recovered from a woman between 45 and 60 years old with renal cell carcinoma. The chain links TRBV7-9 to TRBJ2-7, with D tentatively TRBD1 (6 bases). The sample in question was tumor tissue, obtained from a patient whose treatment included radiotherapy and nephrectomy. The CDR3 here is CASSKNWDTDSYEQYF. CDR3 coding DNA: TGTGCCAGCAGCAAAAACTGGGACACCGATTCCTACGAGCAGTACTTC.